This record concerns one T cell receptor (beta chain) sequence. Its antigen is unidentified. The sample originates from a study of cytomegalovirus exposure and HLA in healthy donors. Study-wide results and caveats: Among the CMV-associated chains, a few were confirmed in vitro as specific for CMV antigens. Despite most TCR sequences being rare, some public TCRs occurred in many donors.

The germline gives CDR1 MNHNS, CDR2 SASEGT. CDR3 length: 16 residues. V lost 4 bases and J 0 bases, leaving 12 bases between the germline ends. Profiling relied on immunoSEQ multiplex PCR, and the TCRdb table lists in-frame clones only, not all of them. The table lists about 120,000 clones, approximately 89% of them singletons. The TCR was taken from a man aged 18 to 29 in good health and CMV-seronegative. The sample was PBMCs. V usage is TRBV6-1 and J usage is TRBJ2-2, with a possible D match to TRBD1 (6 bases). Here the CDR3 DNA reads TGTGCCAGCAGTGGACAGGCCGGCTCGAACACCGGGGAGCTGTTTTTT. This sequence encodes CASSGQAGSNTGELFF.